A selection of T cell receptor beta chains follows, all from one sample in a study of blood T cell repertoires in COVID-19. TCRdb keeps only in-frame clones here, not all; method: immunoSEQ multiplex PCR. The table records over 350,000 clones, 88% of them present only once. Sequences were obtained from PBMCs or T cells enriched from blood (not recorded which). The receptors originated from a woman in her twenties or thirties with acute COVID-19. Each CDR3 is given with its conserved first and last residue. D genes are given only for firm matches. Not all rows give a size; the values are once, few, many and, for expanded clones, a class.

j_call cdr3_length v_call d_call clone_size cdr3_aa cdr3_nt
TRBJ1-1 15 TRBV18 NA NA CASSLQDSANTEAFF TGTGCCAGCTCACTCCAGGACTCAGCCAACACTGAAGCTTTCTTT
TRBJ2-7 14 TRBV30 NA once CAWSVHGRVYEQYF TGTGCCTGGAGTGTACATGGCAGGGTTTACGAGCAGTACTTC
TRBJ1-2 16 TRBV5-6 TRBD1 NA CASSLGAGGTDYGYTF TGTGCCAGCAGCTTGGGGGCAGGGGGTACTGACTATGGCTACACCTTC
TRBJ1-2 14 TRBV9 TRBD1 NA CASTKWDRGWGYTF TGTGCCAGCACTAAGTGGGACAGGGGATGGGGCTACACCTTC
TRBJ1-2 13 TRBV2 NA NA CASSGVPSGGYTF TGTGCCAGCAGTGGTGTACCCTCAGGAGGCTACACCTTC
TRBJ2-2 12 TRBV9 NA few CASNQGTGELFF TGTGCCAGCAATCAGGGGACCGGGGAGCTGTTTTTT
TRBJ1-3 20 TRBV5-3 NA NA CARSFFADSGPGSPGNTIYF TGTGCCAGAAGCTTTTTCGCGGACTCTGGCCCGGGTAGCCCTGGAAACACCATATATTTT
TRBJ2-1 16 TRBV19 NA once CASNMADGGNYNEQFF TGTGCCAGTAATATGGCCGACGGAGGCAACTACAATGAGCAGTTCTTC
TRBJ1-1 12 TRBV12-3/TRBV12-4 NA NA CASSFGQTEAFF TGTGCCAGCAGTTTCGGACAGACTGAAGCTTTCTTT
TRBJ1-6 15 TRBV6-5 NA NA CASSYGQGNNSPLHF TGTGCCAGCAGTTACGGGCAGGGAAACAATTCACCCCTCCACTTT
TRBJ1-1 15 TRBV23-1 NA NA CASSHPVSGNTEAFF TGCGCCAGCAGTCACCCCGTGTCCGGGAACACTGAAGCTTTCTTT